The subject of this entry is one TCR beta chain. This entry comes from a study of blood T cell repertoires in COVID-19. Study background: Acute and convalescent COVID-19 specimens originated in the United States, Italy and Spain. T cells, B-cell-depleted T cells, or PBMCs supplied cDNA or gDNA.

Methods used by the authors: Cell counts per sample came from amplifying reference gene primers. TCRdb's table, derived via immunoSEQ multiplex PCR, lists solely in-frame clones and lacks some. D and trimming come from the DNA, and the V and J calls and clone size come from that table. The sample has about 370,000 clones, 85% to 90% seen once. Trimming took off 0 bases at V and 5 bases at J, with 13 bases between the two ends. CDR1 and CDR2 from the germline V gene are SGHDN and FVKESK. There are 15 residues in the CDR3. The TCR comes from a man younger than 30 with active or convalescent COVID-19. The sequencing sample was made of peripheral blood. The V and J genes are TRBV14 and TRBJ1-1; a weak D match, TRBD1 (6 bases). For the CDR3, the DNA is TGTGCCAGCAGCCAAGAAGTCAGGGGAAGGACTGAAGCTTTCTTT. It yields the protein CASSQEVRGRTEAFF.